The 10 T cell receptor beta chains below were found in one sample sequenced in a study of blood T cell repertoires in COVID-19. TCRdb's copy holds only in-frame clones and misses some; the assay was immunoSEQ multiplex PCR. The sample shows more than 300,000 clones, roughly 90% of them seen only once. The sample comprised peripheral blood. Receptors originate from a woman aged 70-85 years with COVID-19, enrolled during active disease.

The chain carries TRBV4-1 and TRBJ2-5; a weak D match, TRBD1 (6 bases). Germline CDR1 is MGHRA and CDR2 is YSYEKL. The CDR3 runs 16 residues. The V end lost 4 bases, the J end lost 7 bases, and 22 bases lay between the germline ends. The CDR3, as DNA: TGCGCCAGCAGCCCACCCATGAGAGGACAGTCCTGGACCCAGTACTTC. It encodes CASSPPMRGQSWTQYF.

The rearrangement joins TRBV19 to TRBJ1-4; TRBD1 aligns across 7 bases. This CDR3 is built from 15 residues. Per the germline V gene, CDR1 is LNHDA and CDR2 is SQIVND (reference sequence). V dropped 5 bases and J dropped 0; count of bases not matched to a gene: 3. The CDR3, as DNA: TGTGCCAGTAGTCGCGGACAGGCAACTAATGAAAAACTGTTTTTT. It specifies CASSRGQATNEKLFF. Using reference TRBV19 and TRBJ1-4 for the parts outside the CDR3, the full variable domain is DGGITQSPKYLFRKEGQNVTLSCEQNLNHDAMYWYRQDPGQGLRLIYYSQIVNDFQKGDIAEGYSVSREKKESFPLTVTSAQKNPTAFYLCASSRGQATNEKLFFGSGTQLSVL.

The chain recombines TRBV18 with TRBJ1-1; D is unclear. The germline gives CDR1 KGHSH, CDR2 LQKENI. The CDR3 extends over 14 amino acids. Trimming removed 2 bases from V and 10 bases from J, with 17 bases in between. In nucleotides, the CDR3 is TGTGCCAGCTCACCATCTGAGGGTTTTACGTTAGCTTTCTTT. Encoded protein: CASSPSEGFTLAFF.

The chain is built from TRBV5-6 and TRBJ1-5; D gene ambiguous. CDR1 is SGHDT, CDR2 YYEEEE, per germline. The CDR3 length is 15 residues. The germline V and J ends were trimmed by 6 bases and 3 bases, with 16 bases remaining between them. The CDR3 is CASTLRRTDNQPQHF. CDR3 sequence (DNA): TGTGCCAGCACACTCCGGCGGACTGACAATCAGCCCCAGCATTTT.

The chain recombines TRBV6-2 or TRBV6-3 with TRBJ1-1, with no clear D. V lost 5 bases and J 2 bases, leaving 6 bases between the germline ends. The germline V gene encodes CDR1 MNHEY and CDR2 SVGEGT. The CDR3 consists of 12 residues. CDR3 amino acids: CASSEPNTEAFF. In DNA, the CDR3 is TGTGCCAGCAGTGAGCCTAACACTGAAGCTTTCTTT.

The CDR3 DNA sequence: TGCAGCGTTGAAGATAGATCGGGTCTTGGAAACACCTTC. As protein: CSVEDRSGLGNTF. The J gene is TRBJ1-2, the V gene TRBV29-1; D is unresolved. The V and J ends lost 0 bases and 12 bases respectively, with 17 bases between them. Per germline, CDR1 SQVTM and CDR2 ANQGSEA. The CDR3 extends over 13 amino acids.

The chain is built from TRBV7-2 and TRBJ2-7; 8 bases map to TRBD2. This CDR3 has 14 amino acids. CDR1 is SGHTA, CDR2 FQGNSA, per germline. V was pared by 4 bases and J by 6 bases, with 8 bases of the junction left unmatched. CDR3 sequence: CASSSPGGAGEQYF. DNA for the CDR3: TGTGCCAGCAGCTCACCGGGGGGGGCTGGCGAGCAGTACTTC. Variable domain in full (rest from reference TRBV7-2 and TRBJ2-7): GAGVSQSPSNKVTEKGKDVELRCDPISGHTALYWYRQSLGQGLEFLIYFQGNSAPDKSGLPSDRFSAERTGGSVSTLTIQRTQQEDSAVYLCASSSPGGAGEQYFGPGTRLTVT.

The chain is built from TRBV7-8 and TRBJ1-1; D may be TRBD1 (6 bases). Germline V gives CDR1 SGHVS, CDR2 FQNEAQ. The CDR3 loop spans 12 amino acids. V lost 5 bases and J 5 bases, leaving 9 bases between the germline ends. This CDR3 is CASSPDRTEAFF. The CDR3 DNA follows: TGTGCCAGCAGCCCCGACAGGACTGAAGCTTTCTTT. Complete variable domain (other parts from reference TRBV7-8 and TRBJ1-1): GAGVSQSPRYKVAKRGQDVALRCDPISGHVSLFWYQQALGQGPEFLTYFQNEAQLDKSGLPSDRFFAERPEGSVSTLKIQRTQQEDSAVYLCASSPDRTEAFFGQGTRLTVV.

The chain is built from TRBV5-1 and TRBJ2-5; 10 bases are shared with TRBD2. This CDR3 is built from 17 residues. Germline V gives CDR1 SGHRS, CDR2 YFSETQ. The junction had 12 bases not matched to a gene; V was cut back by 0 bases and J by 7 bases. The CDR3 DNA sequence: TGCGCCAGCAGCTTGGCCGGGGCTAGCGGGGGCCAGGGGACCCAGTACTTC. This codes for CASSLAGASGGQGTQYF.

V and J are TRBV9 and TRBJ1-1; D not certain. Trimming stripped 0 bases from V and 1 base from J, with 7 bases between. Germline V gene sequence: CDR1 SGDLS, CDR2 YYNGEE. The CDR3 has 14 residues. The chain's CDR3 is CASSVGAANTEAFF. The CDR3, as DNA: TGTGCCAGCAGCGTAGGGGCAGCGAACACTGAAGCTTTCTTT.